Listed here are 31 T cell receptor beta chains from one sample, sequenced in a study of blood T cell repertoires in COVID-19. Some clones are missing from TCRdb's copy, which holds only in-frame ones; the method was immunoSEQ multiplex PCR. The sample carries 250,000 to 300,000 clones, 80% to 85% recorded once. Specimen: peripheral blood. These receptor sequences come from a woman aged 60-75 years with active or convalescent COVID-19.

The genes are TRBV4-3 and TRBJ2-4; weak D call: TRBD2 (6 bases). The CDR3 totals 20 residues. CDR1 is LGHNA, CDR2 YSLEER, per germline. Deletions cut 2 bases from V and 8 bases from J, with 31 bases between. CDR3 protein: CASSQSTSVRTGTPGYIQYF. In nucleotides, the CDR3 is TGCGCCAGCAGCCAAAGCACATCCGTGCGGACCGGGACTCCAGGGTACATTCAGTACTTC.

The chain employs TRBV3-1 (or the pseudogene TRBV3-2) and TRBJ1-1; 11 nucleotides match TRBD1. J was trimmed by 4 bases and V by 3 bases; bases with no gene match: 10. The CDR3 has 17 amino acids. The germline gives CDR1 LGHDT, CDR2 YNNKEL (reference sequence). The CDR3 sequence: CASSQGGQGAWATEAFF. In nucleotides, the CDR3 is TGTGCCAGCAGCCAGGGTGGACAGGGGGCATGGGCCACTGAAGCTTTCTTT.

CDR3: CASGELNEQFF. The DNA for the CDR3 is TGTGCCAGCGGGGAGCTCAATGAGCAGTTCTTC. The V and J genes are TRBV27 and TRBJ2-1; a possible D gene is TRBD2 (5 bases). V dropped 8 bases and J dropped 6 bases, with 8 bases sitting between them. Per germline, CDR1 MNHEY and CDR2 SMNVEV (reference sequence). This CDR3 has 11 residues.

A note on this clone: This sample includes further DNA sequences coding for the same CDR3. This sequence joins TRBV4-2 and TRBJ2-7, with D maybe TRBD2 (6 bases). The germline gives CDR1 LGHNA, CDR2 YNFKEQ. The CDR3 totals 14 residues. Trimming took 3 bases from V and 3 from J, leaving 12 bases between them. The CDR3 region has the DNA TGTGCCAGCAGCCAGGGTGCCGGGGGCTACGAGCAGTACTTC. Protein: CASSQGAGGYEQYF.

V gene TRBV12-3 or TRBV12-4 combines with J gene TRBJ2-7; 7 nucleotides agree with TRBD1. After removal of 6 bases from V and 9 bases from J, the junction contained 11 bases not matched to a gene. The CDR3 is 13 amino acids. CDR3 amino acids: CASSSITGVGQYF. The CDR3, as DNA: TGTGCCAGCAGCTCGATTACAGGGGTGGGGCAGTACTTC.

For this clone: This clone may be a read error of a much larger clone one base away. The V call is TRBV6-5, the J call TRBJ1-2; 9 bases line up with TRBD1. This CDR3 has 13 amino acids. J was trimmed by 6 bases and V by 5 bases; bases with no gene match: 4. Germline CDR1 MNHEY, CDR2 SVGAGI. In DNA, the CDR3 is TGTGCCAGCAGTCTCCGGGACAGGGATGGCTACACCTTC. Protein product: CASSLRDRDGYTF.

The chain is built from TRBV30 and TRBJ1-1; D gene ambiguous. Germline V CDR1 and CDR2: GTSNPN, SVGIG (reference sequence). V shed 5 bases and J shed 5 bases, with 15 bases lying between them. The CDR3 spans 13 residues. CDR3 coding DNA: TGTGCCTGGGCCTTAACAGCCTATACTGAAGCTTTCTTT. Amino acid sequence: CAWALTAYTEAFF.

The chain employs TRBV11-2 and TRBJ2-7, with unresolved D. Trimming removed 5 bases from V and 4 bases from J, with 12 bases in between. CDR1 SGHAT and CDR2 FQNNGV come from the germline V gene. This CDR3 is built from 13 residues. The CDR3 is CASSPPAFYEQYF. As DNA, the CDR3 is TGTGCCAGCAGCCCGCCCGCGTTTTACGAGCAGTACTTC.

The CDR3 DNA sequence: TGTGCCAGCAGCCAAGATACCCGGCTGGGAGAGTTGCCCTACGAGCAGTACTTC. This codes for CASSQDTRLGELPYEQYF. The J gene is TRBJ2-7, the V gene TRBV4-2; possible D gene TRBD2, 5 bases. Deletions cut 0 bases from V and 2 bases from J, with 20 bases between. The V gene's germline CDR1 is LGHNA and CDR2 YNFKEQ. The CDR3 totals 18 residues.

The chain uses TRBV5-6 and TRBJ1-6; 7 nucleotides line up with TRBD1. With 2 bases clipped from V and 8 bases from J, the junction kept 7 bases outside the gene matches. Germline V lookup: CDR1 SGHDT, CDR2 YYEEEE. This CDR3 is 15 amino acids long. The DNA for the CDR3 is TGTGCCAGCAGCTTTCCCGGGACAGCTGATTCACCCCTCCACTTT. It translates to CASSFPGTADSPLHF. Supplemented by reference TRBV5-6 and TRBJ1-6, the full variable domain reads DAGVTQSPTHLIKTRGQQVTLRCSPKSGHDTVSWYQQALGQGPQFIFQYYEEEERQRGNFPDRFSGHQFPNYSSELNVNALLLGDSALYLCASSFPGTADSPLHFGNGTRLTVT.

Remarks on this clone: Germline is not matched at one junction end, which may reflect a read error. The chain combines TRBV2 with TRBJ2-7; 8 positions match TRBD1. The CDR3 has 14 amino acids. From germline, CDR1 is SNHLY and CDR2 FYNNEI. CDR3 sequence reads: CASSEDRSGGRRDF. The CDR3 DNA is TGTGCCAGCAGTGAGGATAGATCAGGGGGCCGGAGGGACTTC.

The V and J genes are TRBV5-6 and TRBJ1-5; D gene ambiguous. Germline CDR1 and CDR2: SGHDT and YYEEEE. V lost 0 bases, J lost 1 base, and 8 bases lay in between. The CDR3 contains 15 residues. For the CDR3, the DNA is TGTGCCAGCAGCTTGGGTGAGGTCAGCAATCAGCCCCAGCATTTT. Translation gives CASSLGEVSNQPQHF.

The V and J genes are TRBV7-3 and TRBJ1-2, with a tentative D call TRBD1 (6 bases). CDR1 and CDR2 (germline): SGHTA, FQGTGA. The CDR3 runs to 15 residues. Trimming shortened V by 5 bases and J by 5 bases, and 18 bases separated the two germline ends. The CDR3: CASSKNRVGDYGYTF. The CDR3 coding sequence is TGTGCCAGCAGCAAGAACAGGGTGGGCGATTATGGCTACACCTTC.

The chain recombines TRBV7-2 with TRBJ2-1; TRBD2 aligns across 9 bases. The CDR3 has 15 amino acids. Trimming cost V 5 bases and J 8 bases; bases outside gene matches: 10. CDR1 is SGHTA and CDR2 is FQGNSA in the germline V gene. CDR3 coding DNA: TGTGCCAGCAGCCCCATGCAGCTAGCGGGGCATGAGCAGTTCTTC. Protein sequence: CASSPMQLAGHEQFF.

The V gene is TRBV30, the J gene TRBJ1-3, with D perhaps TRBD1 (6 bases). The CDR3 totals 14 residues. Germline values: CDR1 GTSNPN, CDR2 SVGIG (reference sequence). Trimming shortened V by 3 bases and J by 0 bases, and 9 bases separated the two germline ends. The CDR3: CAWSTGSSGNTIYF. As DNA, the CDR3 is TGTGCCTGGAGCACAGGGAGCTCTGGAAACACCATATATTTT.

This rearrangement joins TRBV3-1 (or the pseudogene TRBV3-2) to TRBJ1-1, with 9 bases aligning to TRBD1. Germline lookup yields CDR1 LGHDT and CDR2 YNNKEL (reference sequence). V was clipped by 3 bases and J by 0 bases; unmatched bases: 5. The CDR3 is 16 amino acids. CDR3 amino acids: CASSQDRGRVNTEAFF. CDR3 nucleotide sequence: TGTGCCAGCAGCCAGGACAGGGGACGGGTGAACACTGAAGCTTTCTTT.

The rearrangement links TRBV5-8 to TRBJ2-2; perhaps TRBD2 as D (6 bases). The V gene lost 0 bases and the J gene lost 7 bases, with 10 bases spanning the gap. The CDR3 consists of 14 residues. Germline V CDR1 and CDR2: SGHTS, YDEGEE. The CDR3 nucleotides read TGTGCCAGCAGCTTGGTTCGGGGGAACGGGGAGCTGTTTTTT. It is translated as CASSLVRGNGELFF.

This sequence joins TRBV2 and TRBJ1-1; weak D call: TRBD1 (6 bases). The CDR3 loop spans 14 amino acids. V gave up 6 bases and J gave up 6 bases, with 17 bases separating them. The V gene's germline CDR1 is SNHLY and CDR2 FYNNEI. The CDR3 reads CASRYSRGDSEAFF. In DNA form, the CDR3 reads TGTGCCAGCAGGTACAGCAGGGGAGACTCTGAAGCTTTCTTT.

CDR3 residues: CASSKVYLRDRGGGTIYF. As DNA, the CDR3 is TGTGCCAGCAGCAAAGTATATCTTCGGGACAGGGGCGGGGGCACCATATATTTT. This chain connects TRBV21-1 to TRBJ1-3; whether TRBD1, the table's D call, matches the DNA was not checked. TRBV21-1 constitutes a pseudogene. The CDR3 is 18 residues long.

The V gene is TRBV5-6, the J gene TRBJ2-4; a possible D gene is TRBD1 (5 bases). This CDR3 is built from 17 residues. Trimming removed 2 bases at V and 0 bases at J, with 15 bases between. Germline CDR1 reads SGHDT; CDR2 reads YYEEEE. DNA of the CDR3: TGTGCCAGCAGCTTTCAGGGTGTAGCCTTAGCCAAAAACATTCAGTACTTC. Translation: CASSFQGVALAKNIQYF.

As for this clone: Other DNA sequences within the sample encode an identical CDR3. V usage is TRBV6-5 and J usage is TRBJ1-2, with D hard to call. Trimming shortened V by 2 bases and J by 4 bases, and 5 bases separated the two germline ends. The CDR3 length is 12 residues. CDR1 is MNHEY, CDR2 SVGAGI, per germline. The CDR3 nucleotides read TGTGCCAGCAGTTACCGGGGCTATGGCTACACCTTC. The encoded protein is CASSYRGYGYTF.

This clone occurred a few times. The chain uses TRBV19 and TRBJ2-5; TRBD1 aligns across 10 bases. The CDR3 runs 15 residues. CDR1 is LNHDA and CDR2 is SQIVND in the germline V gene (reference sequence). With V trimmed by 6 bases and J by 5 bases, 9 bases remained unmatched. In DNA form, the CDR3 reads TGTGCCAGTAGCCAAGACAGGGGGCTTGGCGAGACCCAGTACTTC. The encoded protein is CASSQDRGLGETQYF.

This chain uses TRBV10-2 with TRBJ2-1, with D perhaps TRBD2 (6 bases). Deletions cut 7 bases from V and 4 bases from J, with 17 bases between. The CDR3 contains 15 residues. Germline V gene lookup returns CDR1 WSHSY and CDR2 SAAADI. CDR3 DNA sequence: TGCGCCAGCACGAGGCGGGGACTTCGATACAATGAGCAGTTCTTC. Translated: CASTRRGLRYNEQFF.

This chain connects TRBV5-6 to TRBJ2-5; 11 bases line up with TRBD2. The V gene end was trimmed by 0 bases and the J gene end by 3 bases; junction bases not matched to a gene: 4. This CDR3 has 16 amino acids. Germline lookup yields CDR1 SGHDT and CDR2 YYEEEE. The CDR3 DNA reads as TGTGCCAGCAGCTTGGGTGGGACTAGCGGAGAAGAGACCCAGTACTTC. Its protein is CASSLGGTSGEETQYF.

The gene calls are TRBV2 and TRBJ1-6; TRBD1 aligns across 7 bases. Trimming took 7 bases from V and 7 from J; bases not matched to a gene: 13. The germline V gene encodes CDR1 SNHLY and CDR2 FYNNEI. This CDR3 is built from 16 residues. The chain's CDR3 is CASMVPRTGGNSPLHF. The CDR3 region has the DNA TGTGCCAGCATGGTCCCCCGGACAGGTGGGAATTCACCCCTCCACTTT.

The rearrangement joins TRBV11-2 to TRBJ2-7; 12 bases map to TRBD2. V gave up 3 bases and J gave up 3 bases; unmatched junction bases: 6. Germline CDR1 SGHAT, CDR2 FQNNGV. There are 16 residues in the CDR3. CDR3 sequence (DNA): TGTGCCAGCAGCTTCCCCGCTAGCGGGGGGGTCTACGAGCAGTACTTC. This gives the protein CASSFPASGGVYEQYF.

The chain has TRBV9 and TRBJ2-1, with a possible D match to TRBD1 (5 bases). Germline V gives CDR1 SGDLS, CDR2 YYNGEE. V lost 4 bases and J lost 2, with 25 bases in between. The CDR3 covers 19 residues. The CDR3, as DNA: TGTGCCAGCAGCTCACAGGTTGTCCGGCTTGAAGGGCCCTACAATGAGCAGTTCTTC. Its translation: CASSSQVVRLEGPYNEQFF.

The gene calls are TRBV4-1 and TRBJ1-1; D uncertain. Trimming took off 0 bases at V and 7 bases at J, with 12 bases between the two ends. Germline CDR1 reads MGHRA; CDR2 reads YSYEKL. The CDR3 loop spans 14 amino acids. The CDR3 sequence: CASSQEGAGHEAFF. CDR3 DNA sequence: TGCGCCAGCAGCCAAGAGGGCGCAGGCCATGAAGCTTTCTTT.

The chain couples TRBV10-1 to TRBJ2-2; unclear D gene. The CDR3 length is 14 residues. The germline V gene encodes CDR1 WNHNN and CDR2 SYGVQD (reference sequence). The V and J ends lost 4 bases and 0 bases respectively, with 6 bases between them. The CDR3 spells CASSVQPNTGELFF. CDR3 in DNA: TGCGCCAGCAGTGTACAGCCGAACACCGGGGAGCTGTTTTTT.

The V gene is TRBV7-3, the J gene TRBJ1-4; 7 bases agree with TRBD1. The germline V gene has CDR1 SGHTA and CDR2 FQGTGA. This CDR3 is built from 13 residues. The ends lost 1 base at V and 7 bases at J; junction bases unmatched: 0. The CDR3 sequence is CASSLNRGEKLFF. In DNA form, the CDR3 reads TGTGCCAGCAGCTTAAACAGGGGTGAAAAACTGTTTTTT.

The chain employs TRBV25-1 and TRBJ1-5; unclear D gene. Germline lookup yields CDR1 MGHDK and CDR2 SYGVNS. The CDR3 covers 17 residues. Trimming took 2 bases from V and 0 from J, leaving 14 bases between them. Here the CDR3 DNA reads TGTGCCAGCAGTGAAGAAGTCGCTTTCTATAGCAATCAGCCCCAGCATTTT. Its protein is CASSEEVAFYSNQPQHF. Full variable domain (remainder filled in from reference TRBV25-1 and TRBJ1-5): EADIYQTPRYLVIGTGKKITLECSQTMGHDKMYWYQQDPGMELHLIHYSYGVNSTEKGDLSSESTVSRIRTEHFPLTLESARPSHTSQYLCASSEEVAFYSNQPQHFGDGTRLSIL.